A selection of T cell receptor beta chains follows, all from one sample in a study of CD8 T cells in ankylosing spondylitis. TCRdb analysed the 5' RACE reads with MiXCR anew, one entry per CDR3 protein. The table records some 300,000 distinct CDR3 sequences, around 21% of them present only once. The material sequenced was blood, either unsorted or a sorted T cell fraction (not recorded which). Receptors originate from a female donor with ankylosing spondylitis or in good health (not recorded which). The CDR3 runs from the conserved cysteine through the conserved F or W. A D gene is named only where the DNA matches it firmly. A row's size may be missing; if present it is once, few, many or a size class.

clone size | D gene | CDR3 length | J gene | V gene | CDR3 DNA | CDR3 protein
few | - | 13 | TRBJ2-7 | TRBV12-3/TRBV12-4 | TGTGCCAGCACCCTGGTGGGGGGCTACGAGCAGTACTTC | CASTLVGGYEQYF
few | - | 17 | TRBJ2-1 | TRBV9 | TGTGCCAGCAGCGTAGGGGGGTCGGGCTATTCTTTAGTTGAGCAGTTCTTC | CASSVGGSGYSLVEQFF
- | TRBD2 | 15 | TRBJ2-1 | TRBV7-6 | TGTGCCAGCAGCTTAGTGGGACTCCGGGGGGGCGAGCAGTTCTTC | CASSLVGLRGGEQFF
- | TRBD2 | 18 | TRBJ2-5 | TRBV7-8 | TGTGCCAGCAGCCCCCGGGAGCGGGAGCCGAGCTCTCAAGAGACCCAGTACTTC | CASSPREREPSSQETQYF
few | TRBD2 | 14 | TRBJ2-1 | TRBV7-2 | TGTGCCAGCAGCTTGGGTCGGGAGGTTAATGAGCAGTTCTTC | CASSLGREVNEQFF
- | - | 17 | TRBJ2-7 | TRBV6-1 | TGTGCCAGCAGTCGCCCTGATCTAGCGGGACAGGCCTACGAGCAGTACTTC | CASSRPDLAGQAYEQYF
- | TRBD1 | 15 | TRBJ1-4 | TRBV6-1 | TGTGCCAGCAGCCGACGCGGGACAGGGCGCGAAAAACTGTTTTTT | CASSRRGTGREKLFF
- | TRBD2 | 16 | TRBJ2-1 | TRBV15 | TGTGCCACCAGCGGTAGCGGGACCCGAGGATACAATGAGCAGTTCTTC | CATSGSGTRGYNEQFF
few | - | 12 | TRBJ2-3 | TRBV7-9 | TGTGCCAGCAGCTCAACCTCCCTGACGCAGTATTTT | CASSSTSLTQYF
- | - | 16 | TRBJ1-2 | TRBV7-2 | TGTGCCAGCAGCTTAGTAGGGGCCAGGGCGACGTATGGCTACACCTTC | CASSLVGARATYGYTF
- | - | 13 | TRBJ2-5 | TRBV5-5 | TGTGCCAGCAGCCCGGAGGCCCAAGAGACCCAGTACTTC | CASSPEAQETQYF
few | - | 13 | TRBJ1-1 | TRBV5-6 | TGTGCCAGCAGCTTGTACGGGGGCACTGAAGCTTTCTTT | CASSLYGGTEAFF
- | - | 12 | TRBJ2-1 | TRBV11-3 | TGTGCCAGCAGCTTAGGATCCCGGGAGCAGTTCTTC | CASSLGSREQFF
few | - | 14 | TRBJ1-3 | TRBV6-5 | TGTGCCAGCAGGTTAGGGGCGAGTGGAAACACCATATATTTT | CASRLGASGNTIYF
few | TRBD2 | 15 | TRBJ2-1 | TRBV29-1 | TGCAGCGTTGAGGAGGGGACTAGCTCCTACAATGAGCAGTTCTTC | CSVEEGTSSYNEQFF
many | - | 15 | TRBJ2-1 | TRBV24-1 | TGTGCCACCAGTGATTTCCCCGGCGGGCCCAATGAGCAGTTCTTC | CATSDFPGGPNEQFF
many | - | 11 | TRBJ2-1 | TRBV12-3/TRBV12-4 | TGTGCCAGCAGACTAGGCAATGAGCAGTTCTTC | CASRLGNEQFF
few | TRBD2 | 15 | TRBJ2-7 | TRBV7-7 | TGTGCTAGCAGCCTCTGGACTAGCGGTACCTACGAGCAGTACTTC | CASSLWTSGTYEQYF
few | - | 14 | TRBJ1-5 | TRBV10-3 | TGTGCCATCAGTGACGCTCAGGGCAATCAGCCCCAGCATTTT | CAISDAQGNQPQHF
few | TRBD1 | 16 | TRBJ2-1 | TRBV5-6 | TGTGCCAGCAGCATGAGAGTAGGGACAGGGTACAATGAGCAGTTCTTC | CASSMRVGTGYNEQFF
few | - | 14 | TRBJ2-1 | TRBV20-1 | TGCAGTGCTCAGATTCAGGGATCCTACAATGAGCAGTTCTTC | CSAQIQGSYNEQFF
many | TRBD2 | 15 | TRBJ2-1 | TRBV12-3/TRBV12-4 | TGTGCCAGCAGCCCTACTAGCGTCTTCTACAATGAGCAGTTCTTC | CASSPTSVFYNEQFF
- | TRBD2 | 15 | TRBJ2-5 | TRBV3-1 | TGTGCCAGCAGCCAAGTGGGGGGGGGTTGGGAGACCCAGTACTTC | CASSQVGGGWETQYF
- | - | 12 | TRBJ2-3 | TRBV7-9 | TGTGCCAGCAGCCTAGCATTCGATACGCAGTATTTT | CASSLAFDTQYF
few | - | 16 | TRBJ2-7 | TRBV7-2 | TGTGCCAGCAGCTTAGCCACAGGGTGGCGAACCTACGAGCAGTACTTC | CASSLATGWRTYEQYF
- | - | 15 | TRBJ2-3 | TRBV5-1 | TGCGCCAGCAGCTTCCGTGGGAGTAGAGGGGATACGCAGTATTTT | CASSFRGSRGDTQYF
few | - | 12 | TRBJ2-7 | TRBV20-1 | TGCAGTGCTAAACGAACTACGTACGAGCAGTACTTC | CSAKRTTYEQYF
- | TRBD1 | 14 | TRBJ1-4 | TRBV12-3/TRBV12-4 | TGTGCCAGCAGGGCTTCTGACAGGGCGGCAAAACTGTTTTTT | CASRASDRAAKLFF
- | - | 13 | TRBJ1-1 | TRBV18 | TGTGCCAGCTCAAGGTTTGCGGACACTGAAGCTTTCTTT | CASSRFADTEAFF
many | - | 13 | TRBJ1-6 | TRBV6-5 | TGTGCCAGCAGTTCAAAGATAAATGGGATCTTCCACTTT | CASSSKINGIFHF
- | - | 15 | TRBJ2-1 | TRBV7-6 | TGTGCCAGCAGCTGGAGGGGGGACTTCAACAATGAGCAGTTCTTC | CASSWRGDFNNEQFF
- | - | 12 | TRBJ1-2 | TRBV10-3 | TGTGCCATCAGCCTCCAGGAGGGAGGCTACACCTTC | CAISLQEGGYTF
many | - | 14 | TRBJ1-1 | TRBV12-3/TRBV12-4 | TGTGCCAGCAGTTTCGGGGGGGGGAGGACTGAAGCTTTCTTT | CASSFGGGRTEAFF
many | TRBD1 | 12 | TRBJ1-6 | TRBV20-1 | TGCAGTGCAGGGACAGGGGAGAAGCCCCTCCACTTT | CSAGTGEKPLHF
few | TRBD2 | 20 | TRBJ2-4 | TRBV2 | TGTGCCAGCCGCCGGCAGCGAACTAGCGGCAGTACCGTAGCCAAAAACATTCAGTACTTC | CASRRQRTSGSTVAKNIQYF
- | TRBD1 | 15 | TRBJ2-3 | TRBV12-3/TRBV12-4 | TGTGCCAGCAGTTCCGGGACAGGGAAGACAGATACGCAGTATTTT | CASSSGTGKTDTQYF
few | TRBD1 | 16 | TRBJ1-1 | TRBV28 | TGTGCCAGCAGTTTCAGGCAGGGGGAAATGAACACTGAAGCTTTCTTT | CASSFRQGEMNTEAFF
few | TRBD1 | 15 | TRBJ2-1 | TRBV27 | TGTGCCAGCAGTTCCGACAGGGGGTTTGGGAATGAGCAGTTCTTC | CASSSDRGFGNEQFF
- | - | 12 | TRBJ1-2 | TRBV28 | TGTGCCAGCAGTTCTCAGGGATATGGCTACACCTTC | CASSSQGYGYTF
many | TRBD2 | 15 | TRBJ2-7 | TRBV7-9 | TGTGCCAGCAGCCCACGTAGCGGGAGAGACTACGAGCAGTACTTC | CASSPRSGRDYEQYF
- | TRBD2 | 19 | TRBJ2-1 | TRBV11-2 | TGTGCCAGCAGCTCCATTATGTCGACTAGCGGGAGCTCCTACAATGAGCAGTTCTTC | CASSSIMSTSGSSYNEQFF